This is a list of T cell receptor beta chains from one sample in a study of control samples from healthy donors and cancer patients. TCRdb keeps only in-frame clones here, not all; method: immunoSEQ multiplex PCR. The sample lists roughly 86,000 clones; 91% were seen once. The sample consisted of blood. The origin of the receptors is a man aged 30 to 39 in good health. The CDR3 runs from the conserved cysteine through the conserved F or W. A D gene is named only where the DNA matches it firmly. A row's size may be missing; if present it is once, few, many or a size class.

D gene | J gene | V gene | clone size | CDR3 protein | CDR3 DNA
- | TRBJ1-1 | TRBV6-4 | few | CASSPGPHMNTEAFF | TGTGCCAGCAGCCCGGGTCCCCACATGAACACTGAAGCTTTCTTT
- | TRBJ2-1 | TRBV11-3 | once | CASSLHFANEQFF | TGTGCCAGCAGCTTACACTTTGCCAATGAGCAGTTCTTC
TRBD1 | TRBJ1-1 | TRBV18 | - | CASSPGQGGTEAFF | TGTGCCAGCTCACCGGGACAGGGGGGCACTGAAGCTTTCTTT
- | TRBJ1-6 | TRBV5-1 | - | CASSTGTSEVTLHF | TGCGCCAGCAGCACAGGGACCAGTGAAGTTACCCTCCACTTT
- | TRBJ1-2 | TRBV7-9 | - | CASSPSSTVDYGYTF | TGTGCCAGCAGCCCCTCAAGCACTGTAGACTATGGCTACACCTTC
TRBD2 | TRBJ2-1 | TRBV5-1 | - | CASSLFLPRLAGGTDEQFF | TGCGCCAGCAGCTTGTTCCTCCCTAGACTAGCGGGTGGGACGGATGAGCAGTTCTTC
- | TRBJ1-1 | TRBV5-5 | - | CASSLESNTEAFF | TGTGCCAGCAGCTTAGAATCGAACACTGAAGCTTTCTTT
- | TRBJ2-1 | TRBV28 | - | CASSFSGSEQFF | TGTGCCAGCAGTTTTTCGGGCAGTGAGCAGTTCTTC
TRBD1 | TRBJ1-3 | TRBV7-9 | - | CASSLSTGTGNTIYF | TGTGCCAGCAGCTTATCGACAGGGACTGGAAACACCATATATTTT
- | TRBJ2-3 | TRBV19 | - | CASMGNVWTDTQYF | TGTGCCAGTATGGGGAACGTTTGGACGGATACGCAGTATTTT
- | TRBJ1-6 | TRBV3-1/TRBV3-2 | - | CASSISSDNSPLHF | TGTGCCAGCAGCATCAGCTCAGATAATTCACCCCTCCACTTT
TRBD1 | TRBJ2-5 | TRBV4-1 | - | CASSQFGQAEETQYF | TGCGCCAGCAGCCAATTCGGACAGGCCGAGGAGACCCAGTACTTC
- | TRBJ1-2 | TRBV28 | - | CASSARRTFNYGYTF | TGTGCCAGCAGTGCTAGACGGACTTTTAACTATGGCTACACCTTC
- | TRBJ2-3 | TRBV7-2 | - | CASSSYSSTDTQYF | TGTGCCAGCAGCTCTTATTCTAGCACAGATACGCAGTATTTT
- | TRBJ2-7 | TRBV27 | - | CASSPGGSYEQYF | TGTGCCAGCAGTCCTGGTGGATCCTACGAGCAGTACTTC
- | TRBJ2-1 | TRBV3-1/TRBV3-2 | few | CASSQEKYENSYNEQFF | TGTGCCAGCAGCCAAGAGAAGTACGAGAACTCCTACAATGAGCAGTTCTTC
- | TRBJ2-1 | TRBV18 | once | CASSPGIATYNEQFF | TGTGCCAGCTCACCCGGTATTGCGACCTACAATGAGCAGTTCTTC
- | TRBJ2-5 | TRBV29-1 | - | CSVEWDWKTSGTQYF | TGCAGCGTTGAATGGGACTGGAAAACGAGTGGGACCCAGTACTTC
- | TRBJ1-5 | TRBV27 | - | CASSLSGGMTNQPQHF | TGTGCCAGCAGTTTATCCGGGGGGATGACAAATCAGCCCCAGCATTTT
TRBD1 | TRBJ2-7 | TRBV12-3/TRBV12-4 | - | CASSGTGGGEQYF | TGTGCCAGCAGTGGGACAGGGGGTGGCGAGCAGTACTTC
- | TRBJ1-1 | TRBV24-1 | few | CATSDGVNTEAFF | TGTGCCACCAGTGACGGAGTGAACACTGAAGCTTTCTTT
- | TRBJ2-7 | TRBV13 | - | CASSFRSTNYEQYF | TGTGCCAGCAGCTTTAGGAGTACAAACTACGAGCAGTACTTC
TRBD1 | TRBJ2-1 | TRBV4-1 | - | CASTPGTGVRNEQFF | TGCGCCAGCACCCCCGGGACAGGGGTTCGCAATGAGCAGTTCTTC
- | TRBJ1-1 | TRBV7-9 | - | CASSAEAFF | TGTGCCAGCAGCGCTGAAGCTTTCTTT
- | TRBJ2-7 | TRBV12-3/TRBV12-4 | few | CASSSRYEQYF | TGTGCCAGCAGTTCAAGGTACGAGCAGTACTTC
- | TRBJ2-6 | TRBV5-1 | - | CASTQGSGANVLTF | TGCGCCAGCACCCAGGGCTCTGGGGCCAACGTCCTGACTTTC
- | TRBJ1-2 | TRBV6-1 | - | CASSESGVGGYTF | TGTGCCAGCAGTGAATCGGGAGTGGGAGGCTACACCTTC
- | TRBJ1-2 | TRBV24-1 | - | CARIREEWSANYGYTF | TGTGCCAGGATCAGGGAGGAATGGTCGGCTAACTATGGCTACACCTTC
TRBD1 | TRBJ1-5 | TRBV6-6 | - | CASIRTGENQPQHF | TGTGCCAGCATTCGGACAGGCGAGAATCAGCCCCAGCATTTT
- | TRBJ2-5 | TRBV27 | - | CASSSQETQYF | TGTGCCAGCAGTTCCCAAGAGACCCAGTACTTC
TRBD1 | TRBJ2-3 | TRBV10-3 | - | CAISDLGQGGTDTQYF | TGTGCCATCAGTGACCTCGGACAGGGTGGCACAGATACGCAGTATTTT
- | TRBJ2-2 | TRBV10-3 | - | CAIKRESGTGELFF | TGTGCCATCAAACGGGAGAGTGGCACCGGGGAGCTGTTTTTT
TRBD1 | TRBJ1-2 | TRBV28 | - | CASTSGGAEGYGYTF | TGTGCCAGCACCTCAGGGGGGGCCGAGGGGTATGGCTACACCTTC
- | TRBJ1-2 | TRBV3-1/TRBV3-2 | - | CASSGVSYGYTF | TGTGCCAGCAGCGGGGTATCCTATGGCTACACCTTC
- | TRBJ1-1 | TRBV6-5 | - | CASSLQRGDTEAFF | TGTGCCAGCAGTCTCCAGCGGGGAGACACTGAAGCTTTCTTT
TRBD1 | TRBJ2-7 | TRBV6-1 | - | CASTDRGYEQYF | TGTGCCAGCACGGACAGGGGCTACGAGCAGTACTTC
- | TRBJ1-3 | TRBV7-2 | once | CASSSLGNTIYF | TGTGCCAGCAGCTCCCTGGGAAACACCATATATTTT
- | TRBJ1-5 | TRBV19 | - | CASSIDRRQILQPQHF | TGTGCCAGTAGTATAGATCGGCGACAAATTTTGCAGCCCCAGCATTTT
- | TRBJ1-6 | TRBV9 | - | CASSTGDSPLHF | TGTGCCAGCAGCACAGGTGACTCACCCCTCCACTTT
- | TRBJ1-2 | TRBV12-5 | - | CASGWGRAEGYTF | TGTGCTAGTGGTTGGGGGCGTGCTGAAGGCTACACCTTC
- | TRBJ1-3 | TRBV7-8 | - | CASSRKDGYSGNTIYF | TGTGCCAGCAGCCGAAAGGACGGATACTCTGGAAACACCATATATTTT
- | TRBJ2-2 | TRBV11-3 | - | CASSLVSPGRRYTGELFF | TGTGCCAGCAGCTTAGTGTCCCCAGGGCGGAGGTACACCGGGGAGCTGTTTTTT
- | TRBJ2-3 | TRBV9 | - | CASSVSLDTDTQYF | TGTGCCAGCAGCGTAAGTCTAGACACAGATACGCAGTATTTT
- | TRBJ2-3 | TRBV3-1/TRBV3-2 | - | CASSPHAVRSTDTQYF | TGTGCCAGCAGCCCCCACGCCGTCCGTAGCACAGATACGCAGTATTTT
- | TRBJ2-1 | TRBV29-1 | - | CSAKGASGSLGEQFF | TGCAGCGCCAAGGGGGCTAGCGGAAGTTTAGGTGAGCAGTTCTTC
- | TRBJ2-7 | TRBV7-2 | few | CASSLVGALGYEQYF | TGTGCCAGCAGCTTAGTCGGGGCCCTCGGGTACGAGCAGTACTTC
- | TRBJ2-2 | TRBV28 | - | CASSLTTGELFF | TGTGCCAGCAGTCTGACTACCGGGGAGCTGTTTTTT
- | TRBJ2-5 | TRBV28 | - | CASSGPPPGGQQETQYF | TGTGCCAGCAGTGGGCCCCCCCCCGGGGGGCAACAAGAGACCCAGTACTTC
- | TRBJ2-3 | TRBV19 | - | CASRDHSTDTQYF | TGTGCCAGTAGGGATCACAGCACAGATACGCAGTATTTT
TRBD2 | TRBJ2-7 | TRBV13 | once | CASRRGGSSYEQYF | TGTGCCAGCAGACGGGGGGGTAGCTCCTACGAGCAGTACTTC
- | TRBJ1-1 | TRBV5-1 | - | CASSTAGDTEAFF | TGCGCCAGCAGCACAGCAGGGGACACTGAAGCTTTCTTT
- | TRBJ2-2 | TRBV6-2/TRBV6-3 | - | CASSSQGLRELFF | TGTGCCAGCAGTTCACAGGGTCTAAGGGAGCTGTTTTTT
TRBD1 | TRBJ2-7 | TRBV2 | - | CASRRDRGPYEQYF | TGTGCCAGCAGAAGAGACAGGGGGCCCTACGAGCAGTACTTC
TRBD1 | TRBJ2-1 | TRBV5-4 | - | CASSTGTEYESYNEQFF | TGTGCCAGCAGCACCGGGACAGAATATGAGTCTTACAATGAGCAGTTCTTC
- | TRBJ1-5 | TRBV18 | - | CASSPPGPGDQPQHF | TGTGCCAGCTCACCACCGGGGCCGGGGGATCAGCCCCAGCATTTT